Sequencing of this TCR beta chain was carried out in a study of CD8 T cells in Susac syndrome. Random hexamers were used to reverse transcribe 0.5 to 1 ug of RNA. TCR beta CDR3 was amplified by immunoSEQ covering 54 Vbeta and 13 Jbeta. TCRdb reprocessed the immunoSEQ multiplex PCR reads with MiXCR, giving one entry per CDR3 protein. The data hold a few hundred thousand distinct CDR3 sequences, with roughly 84% observed a single time. Study-wide results and caveats: As acknowledged by the study, its TCR sequencing and HLA analysis included a relatively small number of individuals.

With regard to this clonotype: Its specificity is not known.

The CDR3 covers 12 residues. V was pared by 6 bases and J by 8 bases, with 16 bases between. Germline V lookup: CDR1 SQVTM, CDR2 ANQGSEA. Sequenced input: CD8+ T cells from PBMCs. This sequence joins TRBV29-1 and TRBJ1-2; no clear D. This sequence was found in a human donor with multiple sclerosis. For the CDR3, the DNA is TGCAGCGTCGGACGGGTGGGTAGAGGCTACACCTTC. It codes for CSVGRVGRGYTF. The variable domain in full, completed from reference TRBV29-1 and TRBJ1-2, reads SAVISQKPSRDICQRGTSLTIQCQVDSQVTMMFWYRQQPGQSLTLIATANQGSEATYESGFVIDKFPISRPNLTFSTLTVSNMSPEDSSIYLCSVGRVGRGYTFGSGTRLTVV.